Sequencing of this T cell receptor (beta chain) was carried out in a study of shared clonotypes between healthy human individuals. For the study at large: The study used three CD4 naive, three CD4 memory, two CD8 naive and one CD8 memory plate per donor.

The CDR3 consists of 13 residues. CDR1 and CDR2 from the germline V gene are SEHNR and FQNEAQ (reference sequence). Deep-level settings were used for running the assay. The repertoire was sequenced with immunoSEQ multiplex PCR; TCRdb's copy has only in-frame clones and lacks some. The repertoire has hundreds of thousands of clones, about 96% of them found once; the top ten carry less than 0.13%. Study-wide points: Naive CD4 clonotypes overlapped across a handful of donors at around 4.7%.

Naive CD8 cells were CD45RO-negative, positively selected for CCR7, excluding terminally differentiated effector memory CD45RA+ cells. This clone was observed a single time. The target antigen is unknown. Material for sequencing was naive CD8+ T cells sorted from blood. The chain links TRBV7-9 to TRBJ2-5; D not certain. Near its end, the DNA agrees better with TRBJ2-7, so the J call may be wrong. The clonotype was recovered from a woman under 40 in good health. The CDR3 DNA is TGTGCCAGCAGCCCCGAGAGGAGCTACGAGCAGTACTTC. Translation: CASSPERSYEQYF.